The T cell receptor (beta chain) described here comes from a study of blood T cell repertoires in COVID-19 (TCRdb year 2020). Looking at the study overall: Samples covering the acute and convalescent phases of COVID-19 were provided by collaborators in the United States, Italy and Spain. The material from the prospective study consisted of cDNA or gDNA derived from T cells, B-cell-depleted T cells, or PBMCs. The dataset comprised deeply sampled blood TCRbeta repertoires from subjects exposed to, actively infected with, or recovered from COVID-19. The repertoires were made available in a free public database intended to serve as a resource for research on the immune response to SARS-CoV-2. The samples were drawn from two sources: the first 160 participants of the ongoing ImmuneRACE study, and fewer than 1,500 subjects contributed by 6 global collaborators. A de-identified subject ID, COVID-19 status, age in years and sex were almost always included in the sample metadata. Where HLA class I and class II types were available, the types were taken from metadata supplied by the sample provider, not from assay-based typing. Results the study describes overall, beyond this receptor: How much clinical and demographic metadata was included differed by source and by participant, and the metadata was provided uncurated.

The CDR3 contains 13 residues, cysteine and phenylalanine counted. Only the CDR3 DNA stays, 39 bases, in frame from base 1. Trimming removed 6 bases from V and 5 bases from J, leaving 14 bases between the germline ends. Looking up the germline V gene (reference sequence) yields CDR1 MNHNY and CDR2 SVGAGI. Of note for this clone: Its antigen remains undetermined. Nothing much larger sits one base from this clone, and base qualities are not available.

The immunoSEQ Assay, a bias-controlled multiplex PCR, was used to amplify TCRbeta CDR3 regions from genomic DNA. The source study handled its data this way. The number of nucleated cells in each sample was estimated from the amplification of reference gene primers within the assay. Sequence reads were collapsed and filtered to measure the absolute abundance of every unique TCRbeta CDR3 rearrangement. For each sample, productive Simpson clonality was calculated by taking the square root of Simpson's diversity index across productive rearrangements. The source is immuneACCESS, and TCRdb retained only in-frame sequences with V and J called. Part of the clones is not carried over; for the studies checked, unresolved V genes explain less than half of this, and the remainder is unexplained. V and J calls and clone size come straight from that table; D and trimming were deduced from the DNA. Present in this sample are 100,000 or so clones, approximately 89% of which were seen just once. Of the sample, 11% is held by the ten largest clones.

Collaborating institutions collected whole blood in K2EDTA tubes following their own protocols. For TCRbeta analysis, collaborator samples were shipped as frozen whole blood, as isolated PBMCs, or as DNA extracted from either sample type. This TCR was sampled from a woman in her twenties or thirties with acute or convalescent COVID-19. Sequenced sample: peripheral blood. This chain is built from TRBV6-6 and TRBJ2-7, and perhaps TRBD1 as D gene, on 5 matching bases. The DNA reads TGTGCCAGCAGCCAAGAAGGGGATCACGAGCAGTACTTC. The encoded protein is CASSQEGDHEQYF.